This paragraph covers one TCR beta chain sequence. Using unique molecular identifiers, the investigators prepared the TCRbeta library. One entry per CDR3 protein results from TCRdb running MiXCR on the PCR reads. Counted here are around 530,000 distinct CDR3 sequences, over 25% occurring once; the ten biggest clones make up around 2.4%. This record belongs to a study of T-cell reconstitution after alpha-beta-depleted transplantation in children. Sequenced material: PBMCs from the stem cell graft donor, taken from the stem cell graft. This TCR derives from a human donor who donated a stem cell graft to a child with aplastic anemia.

As DNA, the CDR3 is TGCGCCAGCAGCTTGGCGGGACAGGGGTACACTGAAGCTTTCTTT. Amino acid sequence: CASSLAGQGYTEAFF. V usage is TRBV5-1 and J usage is TRBJ1-1, with 10 nucleotides matching TRBD1. CDR3 length equals 15 residues. The V and J ends lost 0 bases and 3 bases, in that order; junction bases with no gene match: 2. Germline V lookup: CDR1 SGHRS, CDR2 YFSETQ.